These T cell receptor beta chains were read from a single sample in a study of blood T cell repertoires in COVID-19. The assay was immunoSEQ multiplex PCR, and TCRdb's table has in-frame clones only and misses some. The sample has 360,000 or so clones; more than 85% are singletons. Sequencing was performed on PBMCs or T cells enriched from blood (not recorded which). The receptors were sampled from a woman under 40 who had recovered from COVID-19. Both conserved end residues are part of each CDR3. A D gene is named only where the DNA matches it firmly. Expanded clones are given a class, and other clones once, few, many or no size at all.

J gene: TRBJ2-1
V gene: TRBV6-4
D gene: -
clone size: -
CDR3 DNA: TGTGCCAGCAGCGAGGAGGGGGCAGTGAATGAGCAGTTCTTC
CDR3 protein: CASSEEGAVNEQFF

J gene: TRBJ1-6
V gene: TRBV6-5
D gene: -
clone size: -
CDR3 DNA: TGTGCCAGCAGTTTCACCCCGAGCTCCTATAATTCACCCCTCCACTTT
CDR3 protein: CASSFTPSSYNSPLHF

J gene: TRBJ2-2
V gene: TRBV27
D gene: TRBD1
clone size: -
CDR3 DNA: TGTGCCAGCAGTACCATCACCGGGACAGGGATGGCCGGGGAGCTGTTTTTT
CDR3 protein: CASSTITGTGMAGELFF

J gene: TRBJ1-2
V gene: TRBV19
D gene: -
clone size: once
CDR3 DNA: TGTGCCAGTAGTGATCAGGGTAGACTTAACTATGGCTACACCTTC
CDR3 protein: CASSDQGRLNYGYTF

J gene: TRBJ1-4
V gene: TRBV11-2
D gene: -
clone size: -
CDR3 DNA: TGTGCCAGCAGGCCGGGGGGGTGGACTAATGAAAAACTGTTTTTT
CDR3 protein: CASRPGGWTNEKLFF

J gene: TRBJ1-5
V gene: TRBV6-5
D gene: TRBD1
clone size: -
CDR3 DNA: TGTGCCAGCAGCCGGACAGGGGGCATCCATCAGCCCCAGCATTTT
CDR3 protein: CASSRTGGIHQPQHF

J gene: TRBJ1-2
V gene: TRBV27
D gene: -
clone size: -
CDR3 DNA: TGTGCCAGCAGTTTTAGTTTCGAGGGCGTACGGGGCTACACCTTC
CDR3 protein: CASSFSFEGVRGYTF

J gene: TRBJ2-5
V gene: TRBV3-1/TRBV3-2
D gene: -
clone size: -
CDR3 DNA: TGTGCCAGCAGCCAAGGTATCGAGGAGGAGACCCAGTACTTC
CDR3 protein: CASSQGIEEETQYF

J gene: TRBJ2-2
V gene: TRBV19
D gene: TRBD1
clone size: -
CDR3 DNA: TGTGCCAGTACTAGTGACAGGGCTGGAGCGAACACCGGGGAGCTGTTTTTT
CDR3 protein: CASTSDRAGANTGELFF

J gene: TRBJ1-4
V gene: TRBV19
D gene: -
clone size: -
CDR3 DNA: TGTGCCAGTAGGTCGGGACCCACAGGGATGTCTCTGGGAAAACTGTTTTTT
CDR3 protein: CASRSGPTGMSLGKLFF

J gene: TRBJ2-3
V gene: TRBV28
D gene: TRBD2
clone size: -
CDR3 DNA: TGTGCCAGCAGATCCGCGACTAGCGGGAGTACAGATACGCAGTATTTT
CDR3 protein: CASRSATSGSTDTQYF

J gene: TRBJ2-7
V gene: TRBV5-1
D gene: -
clone size: -
CDR3 DNA: TGCGCCAGCAGCTTGGCCCCGGACACTAACTACGAGCAGTACTTC
CDR3 protein: CASSLAPDTNYEQYF

J gene: TRBJ2-7
V gene: TRBV6-6
D gene: TRBD2
clone size: -
CDR3 DNA: TGTGCCAGCAGTTACTCGATGACTAGCGGGAGTGGGGAGTACTTC
CDR3 protein: CASSYSMTSGSGEYF

J gene: TRBJ1-4
V gene: TRBV27
D gene: TRBD1
clone size: -
CDR3 DNA: TGTGCCAGCAGTGAGGGGGCCGGACAGCCCGACGATGAAAAACTGTTTTTT
CDR3 protein: CASSEGAGQPDDEKLFF

J gene: TRBJ1-1
V gene: TRBV27
D gene: -
clone size: -
CDR3 DNA: TGTGCCAGCAGTTTGGTTTTTAGGGGCACTGAAGCTTTCTTT
CDR3 protein: CASSLVFRGTEAFF

J gene: TRBJ1-6
V gene: TRBV15
D gene: -
clone size: -
CDR3 DNA: TGTGCCACCAGCAGAGGGTGGCGGCAGGGAAATTCACCCCTCCACTTT
CDR3 protein: CATSRGWRQGNSPLHF

J gene: TRBJ1-1
V gene: TRBV6-5
D gene: -
clone size: -
CDR3 DNA: TGTGCCAGCAGTTACTTGACTGCGGCGGGCACTGAAGCTTTCTTT
CDR3 protein: CASSYLTAAGTEAFF

J gene: TRBJ1-1
V gene: TRBV7-8
D gene: TRBD1
clone size: -
CDR3 DNA: TGTGCCAGCAGCTTCTCCAGGGGGCCCGATGAAGCTTTCTTT
CDR3 protein: CASSFSRGPDEAFF

J gene: TRBJ2-2
V gene: TRBV11-2
D gene: -
clone size: -
CDR3 DNA: TGTGCCAGCAGCCAAACCCCGGGAGCCACGAACACCGGGGAGCTGTTTTTT
CDR3 protein: CASSQTPGATNTGELFF

J gene: TRBJ1-2
V gene: TRBV19
D gene: -
clone size: few
CDR3 DNA: TGTGCCAGTAGCCTTCGAGGGGGAAAGAACTATGGCTACACCTTC
CDR3 protein: CASSLRGGKNYGYTF